This TCR beta chain was obtained from a study of control samples from healthy donors and cancer patients. The method was immunoSEQ multiplex PCR; TCRdb's version includes in-frame clones alone and lacks a portion of them. Of roughly 120,000 clones in the sample, 70% to 90% were seen once. Germline CDR1 reads MNHEY; CDR2 reads SVGAGI. This CDR3 contains 13 residues. Deletions cut 6 bases from V and 1 base from J, with 8 bases between. The sequence was collected from a woman between 70 and 85 years old in good health. Specimen: blood. This chain links TRBV6-5 with TRBJ2-3; D is tentatively TRBD1 or TRBD2 (5 bases each). As DNA, the CDR3 is TGTGCCAGCAGGAGGGACGGCACAGATACGCAGTATTTT. It encodes CASRRDGTDTQYF.